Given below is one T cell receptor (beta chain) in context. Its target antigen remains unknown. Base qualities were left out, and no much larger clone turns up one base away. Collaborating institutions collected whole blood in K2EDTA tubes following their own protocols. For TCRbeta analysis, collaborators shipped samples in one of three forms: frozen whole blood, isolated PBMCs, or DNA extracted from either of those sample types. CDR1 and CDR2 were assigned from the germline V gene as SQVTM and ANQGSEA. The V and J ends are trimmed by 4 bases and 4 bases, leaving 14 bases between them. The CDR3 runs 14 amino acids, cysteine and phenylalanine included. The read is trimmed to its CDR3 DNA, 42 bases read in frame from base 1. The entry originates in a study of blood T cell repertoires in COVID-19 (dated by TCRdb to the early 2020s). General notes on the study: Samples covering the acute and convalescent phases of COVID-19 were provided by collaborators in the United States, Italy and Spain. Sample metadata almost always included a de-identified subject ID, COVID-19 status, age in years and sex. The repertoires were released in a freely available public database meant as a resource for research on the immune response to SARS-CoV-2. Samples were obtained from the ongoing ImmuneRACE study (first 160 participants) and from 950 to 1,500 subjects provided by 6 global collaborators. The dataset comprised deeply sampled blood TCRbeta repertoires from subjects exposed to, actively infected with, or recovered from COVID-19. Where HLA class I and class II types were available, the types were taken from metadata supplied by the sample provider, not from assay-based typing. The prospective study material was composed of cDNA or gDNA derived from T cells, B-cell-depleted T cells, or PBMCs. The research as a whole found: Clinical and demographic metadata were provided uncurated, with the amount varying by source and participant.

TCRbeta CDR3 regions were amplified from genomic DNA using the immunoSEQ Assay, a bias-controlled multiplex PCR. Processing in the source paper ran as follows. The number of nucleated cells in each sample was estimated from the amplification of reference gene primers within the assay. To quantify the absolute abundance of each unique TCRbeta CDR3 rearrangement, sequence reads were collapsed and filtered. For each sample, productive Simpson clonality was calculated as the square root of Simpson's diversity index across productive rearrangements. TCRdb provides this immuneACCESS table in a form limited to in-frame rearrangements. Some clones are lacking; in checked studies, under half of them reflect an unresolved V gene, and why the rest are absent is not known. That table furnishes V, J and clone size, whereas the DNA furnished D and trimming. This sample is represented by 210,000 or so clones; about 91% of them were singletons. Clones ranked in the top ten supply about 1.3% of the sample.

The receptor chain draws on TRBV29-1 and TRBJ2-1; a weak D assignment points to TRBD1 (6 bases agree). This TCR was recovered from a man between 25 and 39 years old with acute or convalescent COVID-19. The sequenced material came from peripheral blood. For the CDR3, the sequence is CSVAQRQGYNEQFF. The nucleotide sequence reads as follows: TGCAGCGTTGCCCAACGGCAGGGGTACAATGAGCAGTTCTTC.